This T cell receptor (beta chain) is from a study of cytomegalovirus exposure and HLA in healthy donors. Background on the study: Out of roughly 200 million T cells, an earlier analysis found 117 million unique TCR beta sequences in total.

This CDR3 is 17 amino acids long. Germline CDR1 is SGHRS and CDR2 is YFSETQ. With 3 bases removed from V and 1 base from J, the gap between germline ends came to 19 bases. Study results and caveats: Later on, an analysis showed TCR association rates differing by HLA locus, with DRB1 the most and HLA-C the fewest. What a later analysis reportedly showed was that an Asian-associated ancestry cluster had fewer N-insertions than the approximately 700-donor mean.

60 Vbeta and 13 Jbeta primers were used in PCR. Libraries were prepared by immunoSEQ multiplex PCR; TCRdb keeps only in-frame clonotypes and omits some of them. In the table there are about 130,000 clones, roughly 84% of which are singletons. To note about this clone: Its antigen is still unknown.

Sequenced sample: PBMCs. The V and J genes are TRBV5-1 and TRBJ2-5; TRBD1 is a possible D gene (6 bases). This TCR came from a girl aged 2 to 10 in good health and CMV-seronegative. The CDR3 protein is CASSYLPLTGPQETQYF. The CDR3 bases are TGCGCCAGCAGCTATTTACCACTGACAGGACCCCAAGAGACCCAGTACTTC. The complete variable domain, with remaining parts taken from reference TRBV5-1 and TRBJ2-5, reads KAGVTQTPRYLIKTRGQQVTLSCSPISGHRSVSWYQQTPGQGLQFLFEYFSETQRNKGNFPGRFSGRQFSNSRSEMNVSTLELGDSALYLCASSYLPLTGPQETQYFGPGTRLLVL.